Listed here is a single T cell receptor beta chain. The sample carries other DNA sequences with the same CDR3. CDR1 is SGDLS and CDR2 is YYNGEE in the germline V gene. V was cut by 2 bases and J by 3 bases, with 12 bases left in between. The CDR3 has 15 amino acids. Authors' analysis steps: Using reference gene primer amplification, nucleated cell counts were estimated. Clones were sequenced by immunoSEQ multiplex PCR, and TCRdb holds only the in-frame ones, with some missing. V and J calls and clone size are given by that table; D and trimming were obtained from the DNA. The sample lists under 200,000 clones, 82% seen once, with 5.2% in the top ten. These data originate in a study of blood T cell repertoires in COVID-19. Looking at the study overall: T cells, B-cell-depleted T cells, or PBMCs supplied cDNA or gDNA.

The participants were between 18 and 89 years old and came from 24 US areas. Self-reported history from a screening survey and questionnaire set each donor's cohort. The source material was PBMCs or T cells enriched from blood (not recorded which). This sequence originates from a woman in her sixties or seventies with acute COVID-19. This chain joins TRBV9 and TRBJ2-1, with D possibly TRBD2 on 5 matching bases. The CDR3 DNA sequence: TGTGCCAGCAGCGTCTCGGGAACGGACTACAATGAGCAGTTCTTC. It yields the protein CASSVSGTDYNEQFF.